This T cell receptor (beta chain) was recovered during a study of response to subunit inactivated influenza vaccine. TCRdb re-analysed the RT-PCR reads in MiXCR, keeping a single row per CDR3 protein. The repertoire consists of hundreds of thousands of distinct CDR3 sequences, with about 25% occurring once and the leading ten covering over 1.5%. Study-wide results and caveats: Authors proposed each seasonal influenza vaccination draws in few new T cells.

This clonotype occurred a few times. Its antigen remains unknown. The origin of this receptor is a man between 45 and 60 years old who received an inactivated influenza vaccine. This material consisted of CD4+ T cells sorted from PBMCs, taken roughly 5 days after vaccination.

As DNA, the CDR3 is TGCGCCAGCAGCCAAGATGCAGGACAGCACAATGAGCAGTTCTTC. Residues: CASSQDAGQHNEQFF. The chain combines TRBV4-3 with TRBJ2-1, with a possible D match to TRBD1 (6 bases). Germline CDR1 is LGHNA and CDR2 is YSLEER. This CDR3 has 15 residues. The V end was cut by 0 bases, the J end by 5 bases, with 11 bases between.